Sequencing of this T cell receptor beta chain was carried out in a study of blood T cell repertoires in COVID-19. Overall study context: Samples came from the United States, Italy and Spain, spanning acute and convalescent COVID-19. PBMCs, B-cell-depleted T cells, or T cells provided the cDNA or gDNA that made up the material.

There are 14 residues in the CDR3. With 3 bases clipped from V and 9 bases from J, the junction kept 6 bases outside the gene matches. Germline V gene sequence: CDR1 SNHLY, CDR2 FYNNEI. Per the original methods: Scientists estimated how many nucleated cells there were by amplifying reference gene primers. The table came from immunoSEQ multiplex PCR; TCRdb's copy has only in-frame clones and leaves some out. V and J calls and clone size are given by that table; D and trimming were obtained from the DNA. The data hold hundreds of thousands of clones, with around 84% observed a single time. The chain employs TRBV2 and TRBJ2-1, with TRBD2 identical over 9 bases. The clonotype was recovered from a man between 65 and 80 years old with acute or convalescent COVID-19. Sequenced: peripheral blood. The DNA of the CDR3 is TGTGCCAGCAGTGACCTCGGACTAGCGAGTGAGCAGTTCTTC. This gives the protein CASSDLGLASEQFF.